This paragraph reports one T cell receptor beta chain. As yet, its antigen is unknown. The data stem from a study of OX40 agonist ivuxolimab in advanced cancers. Background on the study: Age averaged about 62 years (range roughly 23 to 79), and 82.7% were male. Findings and caveats of the study: In the expanded peripheral T cells, antigen specificity was never determined. In CD8+ T cells, expanded clones were on average more numerous than in CD4+.

Sequencing used immunoSEQ multiplex PCR; TCRdb keeps in-frame clones, though not all of them. The sample holds about 100,000 clones, 70% to 90% seen once. Blood was sampled at baseline, cycle 4 day 1, and cycle 7 day 1. Trimming stripped 4 bases from V and 5 bases from J, with 24 bases between. This CDR3 contains 18 residues. The germline V gene has CDR1 LNHDA and CDR2 SQIVND (reference sequence). This specimen consisted of CD4+ or CD8+ T cells sorted from blood, obtained in a trial of the OX40 agonist ivuxolimab. This TCR derives from an adult with an advanced solid tumor such as melanoma, head and neck, liver or kidney cancer. The chain uses TRBV19 and TRBJ2-1, with D perhaps matching TRBD1 (6 bases). The DNA for the CDR3 is TGTGCCAGTAGTAAAGGGGGACCGACTCCACACCTTAACAATGAGCAGTTCTTC. Translated: CASSKGGPTPHLNNEQFF.